This T cell receptor (beta chain) was retrieved from a study of regulatory T cells in long-lasting Graves disease. Overall study results and limits: More public clonotypes were shared by persistent patients (about 2,700) than by new patients (roughly 970). Segments TRBV28, TRBJ1-2 and TRBJ2-5 showed preferential usage in persistent disease.

Worth noting for this clonotype: Its antigen is as yet unknown.

There are 14 residues in the CDR3. Trimming removed 2 bases from V and 3 bases from J, with 10 bases in between. Germline V gene sequence: CDR1 LGHDT, CDR2 YNNKEL (reference sequence). Time point reported: persistent/refractory GD, antithyroid drugs over 5 years with positive TRAb. The authors made the TCR library using RNA they extracted from PBMCs. The authors built TCR beta libraries using iRepertoire HTBI primers and Arm-PCR of CDR3 regions. Authors' analysis steps: Identification across samples found 60 to 75 TRBV and roughly 14 TRBJ segments. TCRdb re-called the multiplex PCR reads through MiXCR, storing one row per CDR3 protein. Here the V and J calls rest on TCRdb's processing, not on the authors' analysis. The sample has some 420,000 distinct CDR3 sequences, approximately 23% seen once.

Sequenced material: peripheral blood mononuclear cells (PBMCs), taken when the disease was refractory, from a patient treated with antithyroid drugs. The receptor comes from a female donor with Graves disease. V and J are TRBV3-1 and TRBJ1-2; unclear D gene. CDR3 sequence: CASSQTRSHYGYTF. The CDR3, as DNA: TGTGCCAGCAGCCAAACCCGGTCCCACTATGGCTACACCTTC.